This TCR beta chain was recorded in a study of cytomegalovirus exposure and HLA in healthy donors. Germline CDR1 is LNHDA and CDR2 is SQIVND (reference sequence). The CDR3 extends over 16 amino acids. Deletions cut 5 bases from V and 2 bases from J, with 15 bases between. Primers included in the PCR were 60 Vbeta and 13 Jbeta primers. Using immunoSEQ multiplex PCR, the repertoire was profiled, and TCRdb retains in-frame clones only, with some absent. The data show approximately 130,000 clones, more than 70% seen once. As regards this clone: The sample has other DNA sequences that encode this CDR3 too.

The source is a woman younger than 45 in good health and CMV-seropositive. The material sequenced was PBMCs. The chain uses TRBV19 and TRBJ2-2, with a possible D match to TRBD2 (6 bases). CDR3 sequence reads: CASSPWGGANTGELFF. The CDR3 DNA reads as TGTGCCAGTAGTCCATGGGGAGGAGCCAACACCGGGGAGCTGTTTTTT.